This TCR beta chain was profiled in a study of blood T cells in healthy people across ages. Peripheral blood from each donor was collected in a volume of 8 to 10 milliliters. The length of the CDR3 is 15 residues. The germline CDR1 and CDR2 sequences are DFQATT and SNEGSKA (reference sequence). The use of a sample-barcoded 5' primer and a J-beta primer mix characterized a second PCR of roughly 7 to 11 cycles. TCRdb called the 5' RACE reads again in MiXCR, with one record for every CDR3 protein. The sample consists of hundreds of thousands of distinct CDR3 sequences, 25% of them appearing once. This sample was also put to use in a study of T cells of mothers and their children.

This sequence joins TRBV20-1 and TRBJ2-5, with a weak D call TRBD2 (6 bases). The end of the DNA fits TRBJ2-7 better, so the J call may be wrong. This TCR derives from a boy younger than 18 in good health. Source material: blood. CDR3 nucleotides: TGCAGTGCTAGAGATGGGTCTAGCGCCCACTACGAGCAGTACTTC. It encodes CSARDGSSAHYEQYF.